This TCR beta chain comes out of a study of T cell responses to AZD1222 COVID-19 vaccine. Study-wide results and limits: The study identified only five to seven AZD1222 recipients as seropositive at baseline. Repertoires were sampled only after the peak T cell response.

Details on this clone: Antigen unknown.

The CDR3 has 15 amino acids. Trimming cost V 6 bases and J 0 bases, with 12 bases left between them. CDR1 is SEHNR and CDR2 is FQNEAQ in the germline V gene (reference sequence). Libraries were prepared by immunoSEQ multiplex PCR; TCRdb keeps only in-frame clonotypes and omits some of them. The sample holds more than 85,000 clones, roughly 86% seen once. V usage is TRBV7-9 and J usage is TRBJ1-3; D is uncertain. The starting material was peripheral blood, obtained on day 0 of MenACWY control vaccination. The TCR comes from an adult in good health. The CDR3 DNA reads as TGTGCCAGCAGTCTACGCGGCCCCTCTGGAAACACCATATATTTT. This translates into CASSLRGPSGNTIYF.